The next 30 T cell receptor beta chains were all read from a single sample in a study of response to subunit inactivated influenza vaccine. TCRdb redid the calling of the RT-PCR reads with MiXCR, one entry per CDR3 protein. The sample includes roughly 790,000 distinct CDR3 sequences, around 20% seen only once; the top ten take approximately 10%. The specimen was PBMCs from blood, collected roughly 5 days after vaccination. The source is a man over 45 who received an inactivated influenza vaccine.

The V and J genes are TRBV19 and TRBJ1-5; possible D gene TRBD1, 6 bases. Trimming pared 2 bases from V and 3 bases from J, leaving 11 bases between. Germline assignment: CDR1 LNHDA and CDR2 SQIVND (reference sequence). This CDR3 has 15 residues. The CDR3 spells CASSITGQLNQPQHF. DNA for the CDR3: TGTGCCAGTAGTATAACCGGACAGCTCAATCAGCCCCAGCATTTT.

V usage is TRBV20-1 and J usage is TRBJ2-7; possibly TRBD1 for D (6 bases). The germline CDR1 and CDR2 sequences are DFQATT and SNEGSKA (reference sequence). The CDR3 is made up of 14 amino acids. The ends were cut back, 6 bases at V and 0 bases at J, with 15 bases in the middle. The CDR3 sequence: CSAPGEPSSYEQYF. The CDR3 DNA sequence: TGCAGTGCACCAGGGGAACCGAGCTCCTACGAGCAGTACTTC.

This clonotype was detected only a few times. This CDR3 reads CATSDLTSGGIEQFF. Written as DNA, the CDR3 is TGTGCCACCAGTGATCTCACTAGCGGGGGAATTGAGCAGTTCTTC. The rearrangement joins TRBV24-1 to TRBJ2-1; 11 bases fit TRBD2. The trim removed 3 bases at V and 9 bases at J, leaving 6 bases unmatched. The CDR3 has 15 amino acids. Germline lookup yields CDR1 KGHDR and CDR2 SFDVKD.

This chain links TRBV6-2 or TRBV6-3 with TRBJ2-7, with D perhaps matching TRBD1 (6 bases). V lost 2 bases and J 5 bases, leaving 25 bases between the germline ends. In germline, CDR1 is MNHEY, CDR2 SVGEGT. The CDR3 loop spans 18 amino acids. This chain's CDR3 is CASSYPPVLLAGAHEQYF. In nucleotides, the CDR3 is TGTGCCAGCAGTTACCCCCCCGTTTTGTTGGCAGGGGCCCACGAGCAGTACTTC.

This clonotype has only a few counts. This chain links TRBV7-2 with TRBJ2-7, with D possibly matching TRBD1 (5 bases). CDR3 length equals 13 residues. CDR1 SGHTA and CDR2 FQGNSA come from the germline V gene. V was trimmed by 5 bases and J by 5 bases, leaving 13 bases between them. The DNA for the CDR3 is TGTGCCAGCAGCCCAGACAGAATCGACGAGCAGTACTTC. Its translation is CASSPDRIDEQYF.

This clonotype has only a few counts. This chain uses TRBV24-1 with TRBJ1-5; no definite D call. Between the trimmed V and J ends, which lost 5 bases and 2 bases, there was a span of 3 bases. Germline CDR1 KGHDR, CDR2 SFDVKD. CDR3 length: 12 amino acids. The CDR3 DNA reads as TGTGCCACCAGTGGGGGCAATCAGCCCCAGCATTTT. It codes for CATSGGNQPQHF.

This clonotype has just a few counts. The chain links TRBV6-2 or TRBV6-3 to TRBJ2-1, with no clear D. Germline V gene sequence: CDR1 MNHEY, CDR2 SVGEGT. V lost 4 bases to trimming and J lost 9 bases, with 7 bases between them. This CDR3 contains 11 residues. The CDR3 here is CASSSPTEQFF. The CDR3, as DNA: TGTGCCAGCAGTTCCCCGACTGAGCAGTTCTTC.

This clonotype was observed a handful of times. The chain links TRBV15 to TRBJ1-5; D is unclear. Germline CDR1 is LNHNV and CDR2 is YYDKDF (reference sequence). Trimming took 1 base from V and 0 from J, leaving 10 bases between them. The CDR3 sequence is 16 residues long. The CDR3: CATSRGGGVSNQPQHF. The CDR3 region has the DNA TGTGCCACCAGCAGAGGCGGAGGTGTTAGCAATCAGCCCCAGCATTTT.

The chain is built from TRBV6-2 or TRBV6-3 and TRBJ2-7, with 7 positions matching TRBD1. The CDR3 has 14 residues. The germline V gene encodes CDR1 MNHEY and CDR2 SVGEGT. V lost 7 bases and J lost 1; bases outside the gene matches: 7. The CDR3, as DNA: TGTGCCAGCACCGTGGGACAGACTTCCTACGAGCAGTACTTC. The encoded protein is CASTVGQTSYEQYF.

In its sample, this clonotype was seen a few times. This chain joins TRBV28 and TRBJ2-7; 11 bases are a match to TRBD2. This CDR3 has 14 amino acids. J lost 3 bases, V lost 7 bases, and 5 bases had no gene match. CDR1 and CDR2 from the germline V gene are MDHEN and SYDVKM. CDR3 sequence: CASTNSGRVYEQYF. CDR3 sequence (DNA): TGTGCCAGCACCAATAGCGGGAGGGTCTACGAGCAGTACTTC.

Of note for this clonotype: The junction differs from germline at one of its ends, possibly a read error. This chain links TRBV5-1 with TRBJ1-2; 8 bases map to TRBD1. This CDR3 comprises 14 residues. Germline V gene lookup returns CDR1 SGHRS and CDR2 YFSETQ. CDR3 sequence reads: CASSLGADRAGYTF. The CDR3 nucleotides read TGCGCCAGTAGCTTAGGGGCGGACAGGGCTGGCTACACCTTC.

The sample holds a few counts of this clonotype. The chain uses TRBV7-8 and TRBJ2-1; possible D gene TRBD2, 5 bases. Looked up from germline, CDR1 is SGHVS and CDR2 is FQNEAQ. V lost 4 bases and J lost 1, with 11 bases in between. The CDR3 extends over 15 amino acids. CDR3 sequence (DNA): TGTGCCAGCAGCTGGGAGCTCCTATCCTACAATGAGCAGTTCTTC. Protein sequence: CASSWELLSYNEQFF.

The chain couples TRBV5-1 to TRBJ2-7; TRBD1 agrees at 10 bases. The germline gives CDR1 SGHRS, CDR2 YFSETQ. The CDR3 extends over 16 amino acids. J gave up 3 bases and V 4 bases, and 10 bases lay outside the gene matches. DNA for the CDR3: TGCGCCAGCAGCCTAACTATGACAGGGGGCATCTACGAGCAGTACTTC. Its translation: CASSLTMTGGIYEQYF. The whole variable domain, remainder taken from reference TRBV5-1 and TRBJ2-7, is KAGVTQTPRYLIKTRGQQVTLSCSPISGHRSVSWYQQTPGQGLQFLFEYFSETQRNKGNFPGRFSGRQFSNSRSEMNVSTLELGDSALYLCASSLTMTGGIYEQYFGPGTRLTVT.

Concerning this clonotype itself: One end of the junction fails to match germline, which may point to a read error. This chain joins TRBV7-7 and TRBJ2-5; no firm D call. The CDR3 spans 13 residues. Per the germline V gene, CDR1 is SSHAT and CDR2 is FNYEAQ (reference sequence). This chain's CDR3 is CASSPYRLETQYF. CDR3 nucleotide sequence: TGTGCTAGCAGCCCATATAGGTTGGAGACCCAGTACTTC.

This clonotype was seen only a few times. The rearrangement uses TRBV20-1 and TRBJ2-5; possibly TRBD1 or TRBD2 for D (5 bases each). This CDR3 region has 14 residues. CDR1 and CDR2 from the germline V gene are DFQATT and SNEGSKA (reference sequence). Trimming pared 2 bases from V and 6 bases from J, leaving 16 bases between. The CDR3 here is CSARSGTLTKTQYF. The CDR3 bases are TGCAGTGCTAGATCCGGGACGCTCACGAAGACCCAGTACTTC.

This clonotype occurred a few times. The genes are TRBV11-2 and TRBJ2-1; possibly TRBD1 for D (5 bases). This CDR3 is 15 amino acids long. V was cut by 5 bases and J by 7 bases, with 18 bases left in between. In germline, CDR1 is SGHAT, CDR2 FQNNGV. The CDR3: CASSLSEGRGNEQFF. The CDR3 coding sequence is TGTGCCAGCAGCCTTAGTGAAGGTAGGGGAAATGAGCAGTTCTTC.

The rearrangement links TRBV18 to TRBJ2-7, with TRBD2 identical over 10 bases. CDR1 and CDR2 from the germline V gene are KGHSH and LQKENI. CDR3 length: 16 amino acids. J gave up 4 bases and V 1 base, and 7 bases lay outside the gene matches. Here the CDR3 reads CASSPQASGSPYEQYF. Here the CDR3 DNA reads TGTGCCAGCTCACCACAGGCTAGCGGGAGTCCGTACGAGCAGTACTTC.

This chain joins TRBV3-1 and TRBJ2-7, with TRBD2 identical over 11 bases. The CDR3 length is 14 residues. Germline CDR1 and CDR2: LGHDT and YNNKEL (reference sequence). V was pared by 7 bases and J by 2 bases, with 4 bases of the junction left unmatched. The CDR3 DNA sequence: TGTGCCAGCACCACTAGCGGGGGCACCTACGAGCAGTACTTC. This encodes CASTTSGGTYEQYF.

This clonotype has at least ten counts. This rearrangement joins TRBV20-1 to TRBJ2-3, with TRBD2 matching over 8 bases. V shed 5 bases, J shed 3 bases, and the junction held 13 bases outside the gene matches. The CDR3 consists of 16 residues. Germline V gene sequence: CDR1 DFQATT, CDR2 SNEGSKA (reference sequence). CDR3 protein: CSAQESGSGGTDTQYF. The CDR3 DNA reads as TGCAGTGCTCAGGAAAGCGGGAGTGGGGGTACAGATACGCAGTATTTT.

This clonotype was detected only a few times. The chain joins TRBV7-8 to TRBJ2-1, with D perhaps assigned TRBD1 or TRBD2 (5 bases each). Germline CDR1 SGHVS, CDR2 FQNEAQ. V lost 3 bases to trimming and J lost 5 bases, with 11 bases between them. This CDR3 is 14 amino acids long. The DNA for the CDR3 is TGTGCCAGCAGCTTTGGGACGGTCCACAATGAGCAGTTCTTC. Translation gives CASSFGTVHNEQFF.

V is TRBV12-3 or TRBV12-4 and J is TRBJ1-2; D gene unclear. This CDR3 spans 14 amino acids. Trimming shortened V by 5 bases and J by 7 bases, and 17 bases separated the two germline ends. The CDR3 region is CASSPRVSHRGYTF. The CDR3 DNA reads TGTGCCAGCAGTCCCCGGGTCTCTCACCGTGGCTACACCTTC.

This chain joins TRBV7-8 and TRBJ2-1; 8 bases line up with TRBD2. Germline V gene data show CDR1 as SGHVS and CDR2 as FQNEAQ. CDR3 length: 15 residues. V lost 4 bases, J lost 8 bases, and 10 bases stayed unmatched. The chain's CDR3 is CASSSLRTSFHEQFF. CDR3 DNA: TGTGCCAGCAGCTCCCTGAGGACTAGCTTCCATGAGCAGTTCTTC.

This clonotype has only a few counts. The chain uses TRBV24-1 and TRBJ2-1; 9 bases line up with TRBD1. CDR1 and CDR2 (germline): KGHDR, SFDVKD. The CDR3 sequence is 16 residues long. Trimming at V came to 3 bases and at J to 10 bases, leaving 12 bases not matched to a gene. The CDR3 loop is CATSDPIIFTGGEQFF. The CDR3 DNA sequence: TGTGCCACCAGTGATCCTATCATCTTTACAGGGGGCGAGCAGTTCTTC.

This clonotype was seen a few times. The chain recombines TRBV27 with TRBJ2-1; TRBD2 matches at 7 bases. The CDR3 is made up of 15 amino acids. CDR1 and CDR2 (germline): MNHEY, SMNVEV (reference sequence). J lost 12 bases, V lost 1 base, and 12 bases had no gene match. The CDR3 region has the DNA TGTGCCAGCAGTTTATACTTCGGGGGGTATTCGGTGCAGTTCTTC. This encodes CASSLYFGGYSVQFF.

CDR3 DNA sequence: TGCAGTGCTATCCCAACGGGTTACGAGCAGTACTTC. It is translated as CSAIPTGYEQYF. The chain couples TRBV20-1 to TRBJ2-7, with D unclear. Germline-derived CDR1 and CDR2 are DFQATT and SNEGSKA (reference sequence). The V end was cut by 4 bases, the J end by 4 bases, with 11 bases between. The CDR3 extends over 12 amino acids.

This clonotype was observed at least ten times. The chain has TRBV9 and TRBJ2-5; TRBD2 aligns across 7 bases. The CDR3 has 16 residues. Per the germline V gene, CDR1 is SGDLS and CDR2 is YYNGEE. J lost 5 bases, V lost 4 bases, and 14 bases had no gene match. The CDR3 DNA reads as TGTGCCAGCAGCCCCGCCCTCACGGGAGGAAGGGAGACCCAGTACTTC. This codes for CASSPALTGGRETQYF.

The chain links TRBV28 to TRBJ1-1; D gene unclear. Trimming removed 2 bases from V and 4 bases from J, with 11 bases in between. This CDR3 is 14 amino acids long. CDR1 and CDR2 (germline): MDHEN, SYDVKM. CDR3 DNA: TGTGCCAGCAGTTTAGGCAGGAAGAGCACTGAAGCTTTCTTT. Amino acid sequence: CASSLGRKSTEAFF.

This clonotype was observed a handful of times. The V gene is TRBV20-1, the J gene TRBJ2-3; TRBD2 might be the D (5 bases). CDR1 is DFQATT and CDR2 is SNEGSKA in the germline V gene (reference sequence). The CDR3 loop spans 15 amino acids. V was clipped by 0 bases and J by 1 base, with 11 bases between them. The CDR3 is CSARDVEVGTDTQYF. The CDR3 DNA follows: TGCAGTGCTAGAGACGTGGAGGTGGGCACAGATACGCAGTATTTT.

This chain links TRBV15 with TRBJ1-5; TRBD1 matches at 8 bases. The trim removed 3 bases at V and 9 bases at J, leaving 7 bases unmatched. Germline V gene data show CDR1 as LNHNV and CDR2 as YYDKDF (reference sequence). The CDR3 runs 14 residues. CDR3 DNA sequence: TGTGCCACCAGCAGCGACAGGGGAGGAGGGCCCCAGCATTTT. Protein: CATSSDRGGGPQHF.

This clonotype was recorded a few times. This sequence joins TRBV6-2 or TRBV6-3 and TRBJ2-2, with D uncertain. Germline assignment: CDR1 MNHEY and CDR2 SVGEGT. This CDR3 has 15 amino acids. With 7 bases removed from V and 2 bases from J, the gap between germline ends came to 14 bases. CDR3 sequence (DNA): TGTGCCAGCAAGTTACGAGGAGTAAACACCGGGGAGCTGTTTTTT. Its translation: CASKLRGVNTGELFF.